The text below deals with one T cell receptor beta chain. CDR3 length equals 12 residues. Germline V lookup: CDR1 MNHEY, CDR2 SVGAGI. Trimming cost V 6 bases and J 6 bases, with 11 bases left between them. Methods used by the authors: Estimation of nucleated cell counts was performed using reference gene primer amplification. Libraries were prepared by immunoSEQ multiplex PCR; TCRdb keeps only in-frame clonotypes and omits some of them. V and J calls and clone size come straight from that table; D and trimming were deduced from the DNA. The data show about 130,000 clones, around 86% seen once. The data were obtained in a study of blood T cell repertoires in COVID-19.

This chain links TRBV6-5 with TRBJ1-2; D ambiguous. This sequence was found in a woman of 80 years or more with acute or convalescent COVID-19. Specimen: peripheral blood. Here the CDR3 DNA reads TGTGCCAGCAGGGGGAGGTTTGATGGCTACACCTTC. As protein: CASRGRFDGYTF.